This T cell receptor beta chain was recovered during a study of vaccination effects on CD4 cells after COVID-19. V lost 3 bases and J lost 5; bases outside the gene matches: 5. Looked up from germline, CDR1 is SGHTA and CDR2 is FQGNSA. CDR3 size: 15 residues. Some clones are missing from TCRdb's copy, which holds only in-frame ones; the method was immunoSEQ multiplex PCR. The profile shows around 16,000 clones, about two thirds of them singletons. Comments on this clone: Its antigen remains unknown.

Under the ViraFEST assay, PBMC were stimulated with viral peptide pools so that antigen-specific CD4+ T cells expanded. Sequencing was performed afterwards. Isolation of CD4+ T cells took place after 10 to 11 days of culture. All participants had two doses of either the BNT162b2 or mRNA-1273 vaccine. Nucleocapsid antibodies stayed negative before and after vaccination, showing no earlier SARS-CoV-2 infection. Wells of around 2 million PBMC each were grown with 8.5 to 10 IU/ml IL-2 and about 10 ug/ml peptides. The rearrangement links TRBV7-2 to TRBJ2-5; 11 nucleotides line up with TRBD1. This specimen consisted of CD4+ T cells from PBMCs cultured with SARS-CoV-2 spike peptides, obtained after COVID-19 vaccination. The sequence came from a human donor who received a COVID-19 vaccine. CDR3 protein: CASSLDRGLFETQYF. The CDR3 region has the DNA TGTGCCAGCAGCTTGGACAGGGGGCTTTTTGAGACCCAGTACTTC. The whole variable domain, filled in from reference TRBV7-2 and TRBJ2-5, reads GAGVSQSPSNKVTEKGKDVELRCDPISGHTALYWYRQSLGQGLEFLIYFQGNSAPDKSGLPSDRFSAERTGGSVSTLTIQRTQQEDSAVYLCASSLDRGLFETQYFGPGTRLLVL.